This entry lists 12 T cell receptor beta chains sequenced from one sample in a study of shared clonotypes between healthy human individuals. TCRdb's table, derived via immunoSEQ multiplex PCR, lists solely in-frame clones and lacks some. The sample comprises around 990,000 clones, around three quarters of which are singletons, and more than 0.85% rests with the top ten. The source material was memory CD4+ T cells from PBMCs. Subset noted: CD45RA-negative fraction. These receptors were collected from a young man in good health. Some clones in this sample may be carry-over from other donors' samples.

The chain uses TRBV6-5 and TRBJ1-5; TRBD1 might be the D (6 bases). V gave up 5 bases and J gave up 5 bases, with 13 bases separating them. From germline, CDR1 is MNHEY and CDR2 SVGAGI. CDR3 length: 14 amino acids. The CDR3 coding sequence is TGTGCCAGCAGTGGCAGGGGCTTACATCAGCCCCAGCATTTT. It codes for CASSGRGLHQPQHF.

The V call is TRBV6-6, the J call TRBJ1-2, with D perhaps TRBD1 (5 bases). Trimming left V 0 bases short and J 4 bases short, with 12 bases between. Germline assignment: CDR1 MNHNY and CDR2 SVGAGI (reference sequence). The CDR3 is 15 residues long. CDR3 sequence: CASSYSTAGLYGYTF. As DNA, the CDR3 is TGTGCCAGCAGTTACTCGACGGCAGGGCTCTATGGCTACACCTTC.

The V call is TRBV28, the J call TRBJ1-5; D unresolved. Germline V gives CDR1 MDHEN, CDR2 SYDVKM. The CDR3 is 14 amino acids. V was shortened by 6 bases and J by 2 bases, with 11 bases between the two germline ends. CDR3 loop: CASRVFNGNQPQHF. The CDR3 DNA is TGTGCCAGCAGGGTCTTTAATGGCAATCAGCCCCAGCATTTT.

About this clone itself: This sample includes further DNA sequences coding for the same CDR3. This chain joins TRBV19 and TRBJ1-3; D remains unclear. This CDR3 has 12 residues. V gave up 6 bases and J gave up 4 bases, with 7 bases separating them. Germline V gives CDR1 LNHDA, CDR2 SQIVND (reference sequence). The chain's CDR3 is CASRPGGNTIYF. DNA of the CDR3: TGTGCCAGTAGGCCTGGGGGAAACACCATATATTTT.

To note about this clone: The same CDR3 arises from other DNA sequences in this sample as well. V gene TRBV7-2 combines with J gene TRBJ1-2; D is perhaps TRBD1 (5 bases). Germline CDR1 and CDR2: SGHTA and FQGNSA. The CDR3 consists of 15 residues. The V gene lost 5 bases and the J gene lost 3 bases, with 16 bases spanning the gap. CDR3 coding DNA: TGTGCCAGCAGCCCGAGGGTGGGGGGAGACTATGGCTACACCTTC. It is translated as CASSPRVGGDYGYTF.

Of note for this clone: Other DNA sequences in the same sample also yield this CDR3. The chain joins TRBV5-4 to TRBJ2-2, with TRBD2 identical over 8 bases. Germline-derived CDR1 and CDR2 are SGHNT and YYREEE (reference sequence). The CDR3 consists of 16 residues. The junction had 5 bases not matched to a gene; V was cut back by 4 bases and J by 0 bases. CDR3 bases: TGTGCCAGCAGCCCGGGGGGGCGCGCGAACACCGGGGAGCTGTTTTTT. It yields the protein CASSPGGRANTGELFF. Complete variable domain (other parts from reference TRBV5-4 and TRBJ2-2): ETGVTQSPTHLIKTRGQQVTLRCSSQSGHNTVSWYQQALGQGPQFIFQYYREEENGRGNFPPRFSGLQFPNYSSELNVNALELDDSALYLCASSPGGRANTGELFFGEGSRLTVL.

V is TRBV6-6 and J is TRBJ2-7; D unresolved. Germline V lookup: CDR1 MNHNY, CDR2 SVGAGI (reference sequence). This CDR3 is built from 12 residues. The CDR3: CDPRRNIYEQYF. In DNA form, the CDR3 reads TGTGACCCTAGGCGGAATATCTACGAGCAGTACTTC.

The chain has TRBV19 and TRBJ2-1, with D hard to call. CDR1 is LNHDA, CDR2 SQIVND, per germline (reference sequence). Trimming took 5 bases from V and 7 from J, leaving 18 bases between them. The CDR3 contains 15 residues. The CDR3 loop is CASSLPPGRRNEQFF. In nucleotides, the CDR3 is TGTGCCAGTAGTCTCCCCCCAGGTAGACGAAATGAGCAGTTCTTC.

The chain has TRBV7-2 and TRBJ2-7; 7 nucleotides agree with TRBD1. This CDR3 has 13 amino acids. V dropped 5 bases and J dropped 12; count of bases not matched to a gene: 13. The germline CDR1 and CDR2 sequences are SGHTA and FQGNSA. This CDR3 reads CASSQTTGEGLYF. Here the CDR3 DNA reads TGTGCCAGCAGCCAGACTACAGGGGAAGGGCTGTACTTC. The full variable domain, completed using reference TRBV7-2 and TRBJ2-7, is GAGVSQSPSNKVTEKGKDVELRCDPISGHTALYWYRQSLGQGLEFLIYFQGNSAPDKSGLPSDRFSAERTGGSVSTLTIQRTQQEDSAVYLCASSQTTGEGLYFGPGTRLTVT.

The V call is TRBV5-1, the J call TRBJ1-2; no clear D gene. CDR1 SGHRS and CDR2 YFSETQ come from the germline V gene. This CDR3 is built from 14 residues. The germline V and J ends were trimmed by 3 bases and 8 bases, with 17 bases remaining between them. The CDR3 protein is CASSSAGLGPGYTF. DNA of the CDR3: TGCGCCAGCAGCTCGGCGGGTTTAGGGCCCGGCTACACCTTC. The whole variable domain, remainder taken from reference TRBV5-1 and TRBJ1-2, is KAGVTQTPRYLIKTRGQQVTLSCSPISGHRSVSWYQQTPGQGLQFLFEYFSETQRNKGNFPGRFSGRQFSNSRSEMNVSTLELGDSALYLCASSSAGLGPGYTFGSGTRLTVV.

This clone has only a few counts. The V call is TRBV10-2, the J call TRBJ2-7, with no clear D. This CDR3 region has 14 residues. The V end was cut by 3 bases, the J end by 2 bases, with 11 bases between. Germline assignment: CDR1 WSHSY and CDR2 SAAADI. The CDR3 DNA sequence: TGCGCCAGCAGTGATTTGGACGGAGCCTACGAGCAGTACTTC. It codes for CASSDLDGAYEQYF.

This chain links TRBV7-6 with TRBJ2-6, with 9 bases aligning to TRBD1. V dropped 5 bases and J dropped 1; count of bases not matched to a gene: 9. The length of the CDR3 is 18 residues. Germline CDR1 is SGHVS and CDR2 is FNYEAQ. The CDR3, as DNA: TGTGCCAGCAGCACACGACAGGGGGGAACGTCTGGGGCCAACGTCCTGACTTTC. Its translation: CASSTRQGGTSGANVLTF.